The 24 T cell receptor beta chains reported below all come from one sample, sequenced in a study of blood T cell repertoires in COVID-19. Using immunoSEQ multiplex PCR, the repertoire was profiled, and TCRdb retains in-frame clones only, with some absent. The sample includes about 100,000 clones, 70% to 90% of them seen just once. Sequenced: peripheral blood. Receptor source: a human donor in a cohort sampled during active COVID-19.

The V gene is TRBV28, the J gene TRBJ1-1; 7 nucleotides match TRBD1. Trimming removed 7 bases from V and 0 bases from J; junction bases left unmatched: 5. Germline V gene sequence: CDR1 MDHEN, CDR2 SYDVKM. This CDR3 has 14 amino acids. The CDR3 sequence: CASTSGQLNTEAFF. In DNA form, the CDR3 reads TGTGCCAGCACCTCGGGACAGCTGAACACTGAAGCTTTCTTT.

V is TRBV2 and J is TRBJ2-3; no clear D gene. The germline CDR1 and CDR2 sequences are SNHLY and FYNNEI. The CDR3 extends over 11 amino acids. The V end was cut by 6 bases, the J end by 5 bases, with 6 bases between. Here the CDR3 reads CASRLKDTQYF. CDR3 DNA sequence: TGTGCCAGCAGACTGAAAGATACGCAGTATTTT.

CDR3 protein: CASSRSWRTENEKLFF. The CDR3 region has the DNA TGTGCCAGCAGCCGAAGTTGGAGGACGGAGAATGAAAAACTGTTTTTT. The J gene is TRBJ1-4, the V gene TRBV7-9; D is ambiguous. With 5 bases removed from V and 5 bases from J, the gap between germline ends came to 18 bases. The length of the CDR3 is 16 residues. Germline lookup yields CDR1 SEHNR and CDR2 FQNEAQ (reference sequence).

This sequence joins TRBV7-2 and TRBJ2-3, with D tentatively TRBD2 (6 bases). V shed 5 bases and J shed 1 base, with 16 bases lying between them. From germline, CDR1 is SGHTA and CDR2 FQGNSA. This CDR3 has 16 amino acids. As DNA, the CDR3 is TGTGCCAGCAGCACCCAAGGAGGCGGGGGCACAGATACGCAGTATTTT. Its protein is CASSTQGGGGTDTQYF.

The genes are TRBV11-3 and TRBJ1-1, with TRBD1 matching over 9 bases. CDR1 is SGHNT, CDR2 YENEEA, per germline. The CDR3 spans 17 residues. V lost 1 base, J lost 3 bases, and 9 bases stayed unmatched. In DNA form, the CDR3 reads TGTGCCAGCAGCTTAGGGCCGGGACAGGGTTGGTACACTGAAGCTTTCTTT. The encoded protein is CASSLGPGQGWYTEAFF.

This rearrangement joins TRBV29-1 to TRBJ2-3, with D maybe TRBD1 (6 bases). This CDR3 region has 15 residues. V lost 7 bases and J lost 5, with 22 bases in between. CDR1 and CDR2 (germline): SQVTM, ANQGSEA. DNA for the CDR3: TGCAGCGCGAACGGAGGAAATGGGGGCGTAGATACGCAGTATTTT. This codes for CSANGGNGGVDTQYF.

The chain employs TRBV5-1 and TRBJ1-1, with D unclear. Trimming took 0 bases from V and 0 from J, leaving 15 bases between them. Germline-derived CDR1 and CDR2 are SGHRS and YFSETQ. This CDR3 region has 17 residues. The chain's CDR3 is CASSLGRAGYMNTEAFF. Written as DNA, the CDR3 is TGCGCCAGCAGCTTGGGGAGGGCCGGATATATGAACACTGAAGCTTTCTTT.

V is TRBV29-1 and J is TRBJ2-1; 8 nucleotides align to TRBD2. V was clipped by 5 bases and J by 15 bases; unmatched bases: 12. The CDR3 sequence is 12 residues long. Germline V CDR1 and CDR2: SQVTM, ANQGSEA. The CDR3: CSVTLSGSHAFF. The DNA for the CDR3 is TGCAGCGTTACCCTAAGCGGGAGCCACGCGTTCTTC.

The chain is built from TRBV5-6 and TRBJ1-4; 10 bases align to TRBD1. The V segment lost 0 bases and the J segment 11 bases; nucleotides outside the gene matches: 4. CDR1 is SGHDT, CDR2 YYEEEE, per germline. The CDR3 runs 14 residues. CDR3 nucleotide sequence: TGTGCCAGCAGCTTGGGACAGGGGGCTGGGAAACTGTTTTTT. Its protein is CASSLGQGAGKLFF.

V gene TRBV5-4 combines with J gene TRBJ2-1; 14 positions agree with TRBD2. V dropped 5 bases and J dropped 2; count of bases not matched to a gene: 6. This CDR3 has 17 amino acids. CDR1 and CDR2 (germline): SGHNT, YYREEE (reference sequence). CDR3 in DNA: TGTGCCAGCAGACCGGGACTAGCGGGAGTCGCCTACAATGAGCAGTTCTTC. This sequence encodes CASRPGLAGVAYNEQFF.

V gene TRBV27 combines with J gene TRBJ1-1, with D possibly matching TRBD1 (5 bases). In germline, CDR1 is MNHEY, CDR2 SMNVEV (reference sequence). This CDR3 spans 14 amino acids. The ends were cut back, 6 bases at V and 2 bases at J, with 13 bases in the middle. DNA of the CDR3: TGTGCCAGCAGATTACAGGTCCTAAACACTGAAGCTTTCTTT. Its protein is CASRLQVLNTEAFF.

CDR3: CASSGQGAPGGYTF. The CDR3 DNA sequence: TGTGCCAGCAGCGGACAGGGGGCCCCTGGCGGCTACACCTTC. This chain connects TRBV9 to TRBJ1-2, with 10 bases identical to TRBD1. The CDR3 contains 14 residues. CDR1 and CDR2 from the germline V gene are SGDLS and YYNGEE. V trimming: 3 bases; J trimming: 8 bases; junction bases outside the gene matches: 7.

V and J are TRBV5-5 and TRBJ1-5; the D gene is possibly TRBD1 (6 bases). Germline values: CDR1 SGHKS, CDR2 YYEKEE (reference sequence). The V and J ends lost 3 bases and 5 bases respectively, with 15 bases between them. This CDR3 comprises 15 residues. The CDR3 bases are TGTGCCAGCAGCTCATCCGACAGGCAGGATCAGCCCCAGCATTTT. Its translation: CASSSSDRQDQPQHF.

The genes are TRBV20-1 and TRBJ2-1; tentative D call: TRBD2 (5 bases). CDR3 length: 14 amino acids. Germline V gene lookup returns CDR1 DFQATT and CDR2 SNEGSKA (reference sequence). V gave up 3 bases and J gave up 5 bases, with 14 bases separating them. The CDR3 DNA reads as TGCAGTGCTAGTTTAAGCGGCCTTAACAATGAGCAGTTCTTC. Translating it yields CSASLSGLNNEQFF.

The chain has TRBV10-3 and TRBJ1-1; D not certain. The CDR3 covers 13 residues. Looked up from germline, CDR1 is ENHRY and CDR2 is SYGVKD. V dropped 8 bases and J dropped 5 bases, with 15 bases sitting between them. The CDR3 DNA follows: TGTGCCATCGAAGGCGGGGTGGGGACTGAAGCTTTCTTT. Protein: CAIEGGVGTEAFF.

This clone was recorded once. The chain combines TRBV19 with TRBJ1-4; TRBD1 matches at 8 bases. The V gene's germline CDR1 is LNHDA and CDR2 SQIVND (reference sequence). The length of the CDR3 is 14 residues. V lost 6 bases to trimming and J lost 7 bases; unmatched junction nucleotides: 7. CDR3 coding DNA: TGTGCCAGTAGCACTCAGGGGGCGGTTGAAAAACTGTTTTTT. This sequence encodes CASSTQGAVEKLFF.

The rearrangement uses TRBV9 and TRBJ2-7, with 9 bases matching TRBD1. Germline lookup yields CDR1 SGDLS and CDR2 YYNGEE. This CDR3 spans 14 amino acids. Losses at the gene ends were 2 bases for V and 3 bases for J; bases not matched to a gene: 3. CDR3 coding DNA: TGTGCCAGCAGCGTGGGACAGGGTAACTACGAGCAGTACTTC. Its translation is CASSVGQGNYEQYF.

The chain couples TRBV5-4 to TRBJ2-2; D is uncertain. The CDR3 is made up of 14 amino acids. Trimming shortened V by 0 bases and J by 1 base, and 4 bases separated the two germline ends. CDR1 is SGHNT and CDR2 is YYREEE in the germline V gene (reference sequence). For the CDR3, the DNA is TGTGCCAGCAGCTTGGCGGTGAACACCGGGGAGCTGTTTTTT. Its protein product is CASSLAVNTGELFF.

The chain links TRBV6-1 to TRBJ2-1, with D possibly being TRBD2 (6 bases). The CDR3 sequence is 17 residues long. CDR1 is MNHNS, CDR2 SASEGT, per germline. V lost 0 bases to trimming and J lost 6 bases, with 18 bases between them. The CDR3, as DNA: TGTGCCAGCAGTGAAGCGCGTCGGAGGGGTTCGGGCAATGAGCAGTTCTTC. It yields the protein CASSEARRRGSGNEQFF.

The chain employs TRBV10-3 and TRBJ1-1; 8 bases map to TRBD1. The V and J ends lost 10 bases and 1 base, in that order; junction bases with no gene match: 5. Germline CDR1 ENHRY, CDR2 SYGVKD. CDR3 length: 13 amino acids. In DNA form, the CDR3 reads TGTGCCAGCAAGGGACAGGCGAACACTGAAGCTTTCTTT. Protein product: CASKGQANTEAFF.

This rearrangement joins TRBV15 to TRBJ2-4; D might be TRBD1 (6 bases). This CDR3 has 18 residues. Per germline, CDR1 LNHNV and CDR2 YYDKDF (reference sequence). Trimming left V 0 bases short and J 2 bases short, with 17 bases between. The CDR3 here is CATSRDGGQIRTKNIQYF. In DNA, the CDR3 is TGTGCCACCAGCAGAGATGGGGGACAAATTCGTACCAAAAACATTCAGTACTTC.

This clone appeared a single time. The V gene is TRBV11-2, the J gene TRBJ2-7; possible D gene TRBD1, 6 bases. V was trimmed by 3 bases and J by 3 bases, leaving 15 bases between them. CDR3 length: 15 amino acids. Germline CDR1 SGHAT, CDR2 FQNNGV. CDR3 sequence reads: CASSFSSGVLYEQYF. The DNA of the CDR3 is TGTGCCAGCAGCTTTTCCTCAGGGGTTCTCTACGAGCAGTACTTC.

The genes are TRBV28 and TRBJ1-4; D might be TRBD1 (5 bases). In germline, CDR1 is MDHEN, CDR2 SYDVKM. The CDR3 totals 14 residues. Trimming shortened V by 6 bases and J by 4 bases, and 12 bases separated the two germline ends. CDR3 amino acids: CASSVAGNNEKLFF. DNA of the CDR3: TGTGCCAGCAGCGTAGCAGGGAATAATGAAAAACTGTTTTTT. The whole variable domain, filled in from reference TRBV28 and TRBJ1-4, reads DVKVTQSSRYLVKRTGEKVFLECVQDMDHENMFWYRQDPGLGLRLIYFSYDVKMKEKGDIPEGYSVSREKKERFSLILESASTNQTSMYLCASSVAGNNEKLFFGSGTQLSVL.

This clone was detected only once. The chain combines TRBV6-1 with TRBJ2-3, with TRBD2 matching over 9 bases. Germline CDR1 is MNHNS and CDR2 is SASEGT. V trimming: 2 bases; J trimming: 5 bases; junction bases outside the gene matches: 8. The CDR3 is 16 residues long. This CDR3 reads CASSERASGILDTQYF. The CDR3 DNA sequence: TGTGCCAGCAGTGAAAGGGCTAGCGGGATCTTAGATACGCAGTATTTT.